This record looks at one TCR beta chain sequence and its context. The data derive from a study of T cell responses to AZD1222 COVID-19 vaccine. Study details: Whether given at about 4 or about 12 weeks, second doses were pooled.

Assay used: immunoSEQ multiplex PCR; TCRdb lists only in-frame clones, some missing. Of fewer than 120,000 clones listed, approximately 85% are singletons. This TCR was sampled from an adult in good health. The source was peripheral blood, collected on day 0 of AZD1222 vaccination.

The CDR3 loop is CASSPFNRGSRPQHF. The CDR3 nucleotides read TGTGCCAGTAGTCCCTTTAACAGGGGGTCTCGGCCCCAGCATTTT. The chain has TRBV19 and TRBJ1-5, with TRBD1 identical over 8 bases. V dropped 5 bases and J dropped 9; count of bases not matched to a gene: 12. Germline V CDR1 and CDR2: LNHDA, SQIVND (reference sequence). The CDR3 is 15 residues long.